Below, one T cell receptor beta chain is given with its context. This entry is derived from a study of blood T cell repertoires in COVID-19. The CDR3 is 14 amino acids. The germline gives CDR1 PRHDT, CDR2 FYEKMQ (reference sequence). V dropped 0 bases and J dropped 5 bases, with 10 bases sitting between them. In the study's own analysis: The assay estimated nucleated cells by amplifying reference gene primers. Measured with immunoSEQ multiplex PCR; TCRdb has only the in-frame clones, and not every one. V, J and clone size reflect that table, while D and trimming were determined from the DNA. Of 250,000 or so clones in the sample, 70% to 90% were seen once.

The sequenced sample consisted of peripheral blood. The chain links TRBV13 to TRBJ2-5; tentatively, D is TRBD2 (5 bases). The clonotype originates from a woman in her 70s with active or convalescent COVID-19. The DNA of the CDR3 is TGTGCCAGCAGCTTAGGTCAGCGCGGGGAGACCCAGTACTTC. It encodes CASSLGQRGETQYF. Full variable domain (outside the CDR3, taken from reference TRBV13 and TRBJ2-5): AAGVIQSPRHLIKEKRETATLKCYPIPRHDTVYWYQQGPGQDPQFLISFYEKMQSDKGSIPDRFSAQQFSDYHSELNMSSLELGDSALYFCASSLGQRGETQYFGPGTRLLVL.